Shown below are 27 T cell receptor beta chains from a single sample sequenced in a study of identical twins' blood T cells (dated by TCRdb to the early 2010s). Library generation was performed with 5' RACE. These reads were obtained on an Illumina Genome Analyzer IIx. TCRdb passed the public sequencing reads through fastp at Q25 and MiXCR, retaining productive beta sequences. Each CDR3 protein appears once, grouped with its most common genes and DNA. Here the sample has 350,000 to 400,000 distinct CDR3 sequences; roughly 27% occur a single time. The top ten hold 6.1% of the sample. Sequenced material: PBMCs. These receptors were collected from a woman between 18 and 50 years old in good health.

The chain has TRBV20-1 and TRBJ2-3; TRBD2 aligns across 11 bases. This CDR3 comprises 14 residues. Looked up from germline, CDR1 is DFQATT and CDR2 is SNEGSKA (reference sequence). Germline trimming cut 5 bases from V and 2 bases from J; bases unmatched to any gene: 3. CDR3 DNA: TGCAGTGCTGGGGGACTAGCGGCCACAGATACGCAGTATTTT. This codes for CSAGGLAATDTQYF.

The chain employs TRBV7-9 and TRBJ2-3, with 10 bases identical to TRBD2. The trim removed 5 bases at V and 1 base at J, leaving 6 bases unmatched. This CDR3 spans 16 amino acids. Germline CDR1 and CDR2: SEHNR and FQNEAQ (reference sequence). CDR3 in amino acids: CASSPTSGIRTDTQYF. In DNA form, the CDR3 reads TGTGCCAGCAGCCCAACTAGCGGGATCCGCACAGATACGCAGTATTTT.

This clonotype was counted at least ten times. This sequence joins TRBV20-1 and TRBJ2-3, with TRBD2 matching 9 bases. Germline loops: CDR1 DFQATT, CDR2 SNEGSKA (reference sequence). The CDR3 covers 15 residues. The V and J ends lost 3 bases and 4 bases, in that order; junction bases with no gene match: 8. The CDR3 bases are TGCAGTGCTAGGCCCGCGGGGGGGCCCCCAGATACGCAGTATTTT. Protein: CSARPAGGPPDTQYF.

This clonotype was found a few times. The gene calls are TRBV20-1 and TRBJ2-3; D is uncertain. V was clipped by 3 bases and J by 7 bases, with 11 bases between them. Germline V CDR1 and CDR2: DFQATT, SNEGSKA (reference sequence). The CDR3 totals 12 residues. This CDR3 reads CSARSRANTQYF. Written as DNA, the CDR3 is TGCAGTGCTAGGAGTAGAGCGAATACGCAGTATTTT.

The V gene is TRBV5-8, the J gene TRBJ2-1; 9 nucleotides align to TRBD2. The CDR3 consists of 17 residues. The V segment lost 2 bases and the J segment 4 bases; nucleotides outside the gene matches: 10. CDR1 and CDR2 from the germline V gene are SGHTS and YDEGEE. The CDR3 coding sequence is TGTGCCAGCAGCTTTAACCTCCTAGCGGGGCTTTACAATGAGCAGTTCTTC. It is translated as CASSFNLLAGLYNEQFF.

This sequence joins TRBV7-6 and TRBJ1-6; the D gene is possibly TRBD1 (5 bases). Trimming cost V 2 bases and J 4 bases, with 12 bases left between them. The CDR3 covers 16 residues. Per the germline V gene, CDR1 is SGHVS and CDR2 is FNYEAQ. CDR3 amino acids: CASSLRSGGYNSPLHF. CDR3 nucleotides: TGTGCCAGCAGCTTAAGGTCGGGGGGTTATAATTCACCCCTCCACTTT.

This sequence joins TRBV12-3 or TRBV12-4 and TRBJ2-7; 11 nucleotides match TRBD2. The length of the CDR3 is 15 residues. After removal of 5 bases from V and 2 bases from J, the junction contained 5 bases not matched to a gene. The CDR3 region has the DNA TGTGCCAGCAGTCCCCGACTAGCGGGACCCTACGAGCAGTACTTC. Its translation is CASSPRLAGPYEQYF.

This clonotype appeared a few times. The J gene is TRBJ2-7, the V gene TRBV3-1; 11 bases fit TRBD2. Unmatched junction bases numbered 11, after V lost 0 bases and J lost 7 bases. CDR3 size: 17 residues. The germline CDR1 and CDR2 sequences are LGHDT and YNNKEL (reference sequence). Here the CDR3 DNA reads TGTGCCAGCAGCCAAGATAGTATACTAGCGGGAGTTGGAGAGCAGTACTTC. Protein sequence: CASSQDSILAGVGEQYF.

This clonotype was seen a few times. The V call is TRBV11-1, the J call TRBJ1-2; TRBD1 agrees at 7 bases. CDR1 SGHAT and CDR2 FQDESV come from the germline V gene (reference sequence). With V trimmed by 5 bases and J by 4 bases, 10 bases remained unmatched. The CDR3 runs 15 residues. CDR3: CASSGWTGVTYGYTF. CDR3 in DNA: TGTGCCAGCAGCGGATGGACAGGAGTTACCTATGGCTACACCTTC.

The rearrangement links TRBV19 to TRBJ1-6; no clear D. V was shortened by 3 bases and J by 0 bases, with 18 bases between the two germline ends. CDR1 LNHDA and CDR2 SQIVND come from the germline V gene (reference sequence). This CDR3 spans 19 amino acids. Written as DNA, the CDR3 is TGTGCCAGTAGTATTCGAACCGGCTTAAAGAGCTCCTATAATTCACCCCTCCACTTT. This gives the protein CASSIRTGLKSSYNSPLHF.

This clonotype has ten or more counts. CDR3 sequence (DNA): TGCGCCAGCAGTGGGACAGGGATGAACACTGAAGCTTTCTTT. Encoded protein: CASSGTGMNTEAFF. The rearrangement joins TRBV5-1 to TRBJ1-1; TRBD1 agrees at 9 bases. V dropped 5 bases and J dropped 0; count of bases not matched to a gene: 2. From germline, CDR1 is SGHRS and CDR2 YFSETQ. The CDR3 totals 14 residues. The variable domain in full, with the rest retrieved from reference TRBV5-1 and TRBJ1-1, is KAGVTQTPRYLIKTRGQQVTLSCSPISGHRSVSWYQQTPGQGLQFLFEYFSETQRNKGNFPGRFSGRQFSNSRSEMNVSTLELGDSALYLCASSGTGMNTEAFFGQGTRLTVV.

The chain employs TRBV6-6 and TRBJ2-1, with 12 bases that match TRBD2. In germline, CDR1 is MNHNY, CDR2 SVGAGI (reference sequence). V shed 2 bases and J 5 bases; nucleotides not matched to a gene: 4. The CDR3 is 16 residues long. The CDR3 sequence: CASSYLRTSGNNEQFF. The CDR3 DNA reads TGTGCCAGCAGTTACCTCCGGACTAGCGGGAACAATGAGCAGTTCTTC.

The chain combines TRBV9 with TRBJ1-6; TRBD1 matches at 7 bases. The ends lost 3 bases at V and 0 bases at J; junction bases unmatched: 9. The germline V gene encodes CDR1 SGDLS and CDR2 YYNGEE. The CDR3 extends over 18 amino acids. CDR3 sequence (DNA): TGTGCCAGCAGCGCCAAGAGGACAGGCAGCTCCTATAATTCACCCCTCCACTTT. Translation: CASSAKRTGSSYNSPLHF.

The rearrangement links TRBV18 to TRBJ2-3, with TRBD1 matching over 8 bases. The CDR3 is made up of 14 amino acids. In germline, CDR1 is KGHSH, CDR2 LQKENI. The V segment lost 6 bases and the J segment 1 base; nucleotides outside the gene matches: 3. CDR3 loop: CASSPTGGTDTQYF. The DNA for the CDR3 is TGTGCCAGCTCGCCGACAGGGGGCACAGATACGCAGTATTTT.

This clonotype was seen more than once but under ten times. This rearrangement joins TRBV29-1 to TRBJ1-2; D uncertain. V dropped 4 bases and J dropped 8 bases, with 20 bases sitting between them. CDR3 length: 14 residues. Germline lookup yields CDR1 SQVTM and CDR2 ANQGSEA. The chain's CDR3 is CSVGGLRATGGYTF. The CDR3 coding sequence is TGCAGCGTTGGTGGTCTTAGGGCGACTGGGGGCTACACCTTC.

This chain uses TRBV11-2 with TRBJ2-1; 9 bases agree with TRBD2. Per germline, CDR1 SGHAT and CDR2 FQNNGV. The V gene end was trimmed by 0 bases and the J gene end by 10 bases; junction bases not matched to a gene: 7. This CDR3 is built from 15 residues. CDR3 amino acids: CASSLDLVAGVEQFF. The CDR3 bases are TGTGCCAGCAGCTTAGATCTGGTAGCGGGAGTCGAGCAGTTCTTC.

The CDR3 region has the DNA TGCAGTGCTATCTGGGGAACCGATACGCAGTATTTT. It encodes CSAIWGTDTQYF. The chain recombines TRBV20-1 with TRBJ2-3; no reliable D call. V was shortened by 4 bases and J by 6 bases, with 11 bases between the two germline ends. Germline V gives CDR1 DFQATT, CDR2 SNEGSKA (reference sequence). The CDR3 spans 12 residues.

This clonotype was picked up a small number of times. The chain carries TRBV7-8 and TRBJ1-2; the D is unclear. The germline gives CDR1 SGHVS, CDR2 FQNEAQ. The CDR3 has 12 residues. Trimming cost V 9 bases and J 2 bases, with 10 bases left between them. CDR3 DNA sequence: TGTGCCAGTCAAGGGCAAAACTATGGCTACACCTTC. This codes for CASQGQNYGYTF.

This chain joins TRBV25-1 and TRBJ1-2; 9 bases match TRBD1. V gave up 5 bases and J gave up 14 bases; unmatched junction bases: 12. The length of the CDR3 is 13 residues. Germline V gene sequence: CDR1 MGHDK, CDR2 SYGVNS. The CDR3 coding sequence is TGTGCCAGCAGTTCCACGGGACAGGGAATGTTTACCTTC. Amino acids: CASSSTGQGMFTF.

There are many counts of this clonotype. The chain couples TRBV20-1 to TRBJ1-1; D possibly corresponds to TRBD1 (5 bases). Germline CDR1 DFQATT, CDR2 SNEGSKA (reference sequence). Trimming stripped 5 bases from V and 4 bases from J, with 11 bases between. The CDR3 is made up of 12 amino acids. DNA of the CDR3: TGCAGTGCTCTGACAGTATCCACTGAAGCTTTCTTT. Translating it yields CSALTVSTEAFF.

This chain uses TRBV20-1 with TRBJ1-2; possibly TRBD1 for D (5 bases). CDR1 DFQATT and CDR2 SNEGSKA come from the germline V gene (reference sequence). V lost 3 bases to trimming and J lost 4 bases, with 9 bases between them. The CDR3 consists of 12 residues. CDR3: CSASPGGYGYTF. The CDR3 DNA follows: TGCAGTGCTAGTCCGGGGGGCTATGGCTACACCTTC.

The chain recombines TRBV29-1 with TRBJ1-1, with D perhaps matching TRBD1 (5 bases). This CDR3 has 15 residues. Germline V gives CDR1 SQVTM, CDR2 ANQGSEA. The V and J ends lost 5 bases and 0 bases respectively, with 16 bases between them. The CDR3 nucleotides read TGCAGCGTTCGCCGGGACTACTCCATGAACACTGAAGCTTTCTTT. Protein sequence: CSVRRDYSMNTEAFF.

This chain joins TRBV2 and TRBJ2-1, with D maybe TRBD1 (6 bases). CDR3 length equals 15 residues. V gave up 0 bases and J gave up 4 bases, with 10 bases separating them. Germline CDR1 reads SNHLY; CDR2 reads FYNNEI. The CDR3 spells CASSEAGTPYNEQFF. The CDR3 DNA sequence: TGTGCCAGCAGTGAAGCGGGGACACCATACAATGAGCAGTTCTTC.

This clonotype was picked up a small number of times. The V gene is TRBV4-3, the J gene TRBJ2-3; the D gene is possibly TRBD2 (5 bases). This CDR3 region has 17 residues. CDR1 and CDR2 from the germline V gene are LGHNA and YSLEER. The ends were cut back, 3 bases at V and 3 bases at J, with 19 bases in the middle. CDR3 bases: TGCGCCAGCAGCCATCGACCCTCTGTTACGGGGACAGATACGCAGTATTTT. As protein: CASSHRPSVTGTDTQYF.

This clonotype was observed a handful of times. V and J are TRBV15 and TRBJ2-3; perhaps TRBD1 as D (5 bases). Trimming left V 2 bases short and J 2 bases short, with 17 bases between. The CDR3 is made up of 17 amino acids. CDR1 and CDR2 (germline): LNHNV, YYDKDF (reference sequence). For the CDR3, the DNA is TGTGCCACCAGCAGATCCACAGGAGTCAACCCCACAGATACGCAGTATTTT. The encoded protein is CATSRSTGVNPTDTQYF.

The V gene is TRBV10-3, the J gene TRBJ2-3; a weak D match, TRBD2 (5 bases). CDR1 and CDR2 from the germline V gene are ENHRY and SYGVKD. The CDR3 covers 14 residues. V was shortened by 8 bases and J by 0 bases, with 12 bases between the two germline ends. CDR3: CAIAGSGSTDTQYF. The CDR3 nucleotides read TGTGCCATCGCTGGAAGCGGAAGCACAGATACGCAGTATTTT.

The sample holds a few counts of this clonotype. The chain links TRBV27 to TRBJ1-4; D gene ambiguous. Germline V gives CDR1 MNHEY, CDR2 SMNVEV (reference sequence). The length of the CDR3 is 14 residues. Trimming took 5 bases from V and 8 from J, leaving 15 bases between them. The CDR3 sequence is CASSPGDYGEKLFF. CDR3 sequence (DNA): TGTGCCAGCAGTCCGGGAGATTATGGGGAAAAACTGTTTTTT. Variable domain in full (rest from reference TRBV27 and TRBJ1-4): EAQVTQNPRYLITVTGKKLTVTCSQNMNHEYMSWYRQDPGLGLRQIYYSMNVEVTDKGDVPEGYKVSRKEKRNFPLILESPSPNQTSLYFCASSPGDYGEKLFFGSGTQLSVL.